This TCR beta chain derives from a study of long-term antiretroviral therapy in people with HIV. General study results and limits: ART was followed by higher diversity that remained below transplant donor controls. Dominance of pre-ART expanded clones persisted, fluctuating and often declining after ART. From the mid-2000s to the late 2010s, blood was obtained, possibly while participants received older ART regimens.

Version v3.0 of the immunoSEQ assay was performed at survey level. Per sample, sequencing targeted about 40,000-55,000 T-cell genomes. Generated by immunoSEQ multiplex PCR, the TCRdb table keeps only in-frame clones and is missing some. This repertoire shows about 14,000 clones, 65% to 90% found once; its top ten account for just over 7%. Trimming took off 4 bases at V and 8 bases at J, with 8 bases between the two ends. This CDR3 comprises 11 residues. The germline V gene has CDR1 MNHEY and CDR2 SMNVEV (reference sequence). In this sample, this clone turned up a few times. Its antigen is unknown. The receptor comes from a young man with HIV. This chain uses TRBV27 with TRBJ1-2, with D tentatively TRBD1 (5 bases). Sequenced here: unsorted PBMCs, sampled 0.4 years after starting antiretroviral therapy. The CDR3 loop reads CASSSGHGYTF. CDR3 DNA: TGTGCCAGCAGTTCAGGGCACGGCTACACCTTC.